The clone carrying this T cell receptor beta chain was found a few times. The data originate from a study of T cells after yellow fever vaccination. TCRdb ran MiXCR on the 5' RACE reads and lists one entry per CDR3 protein. The sample gives about 340,000 distinct CDR3 sequences, 12% of which show up once; 3.2% is in the top ten. This TCR was recovered from a young man who received the YFV17D yellow fever vaccine. The starting material was CD4+ T cells sorted from PBMCs, obtained 15 days after the yellow fever booster vaccination.

CDR3 in amino acids: CASSVLASQYF. The CDR3 nucleotides read TGTGCCAGCAGCGTCCTAGCTTCACAGTACTTC. J is TRBJ2-7 and V is TRBV6-1; D possibly corresponds to TRBD2 (5 bases). The CDR3 has 11 residues. V was shortened by 6 bases and J by 10 bases, with 13 bases between the two germline ends. Germline-derived CDR1 and CDR2 are MNHNS and SASEGT.